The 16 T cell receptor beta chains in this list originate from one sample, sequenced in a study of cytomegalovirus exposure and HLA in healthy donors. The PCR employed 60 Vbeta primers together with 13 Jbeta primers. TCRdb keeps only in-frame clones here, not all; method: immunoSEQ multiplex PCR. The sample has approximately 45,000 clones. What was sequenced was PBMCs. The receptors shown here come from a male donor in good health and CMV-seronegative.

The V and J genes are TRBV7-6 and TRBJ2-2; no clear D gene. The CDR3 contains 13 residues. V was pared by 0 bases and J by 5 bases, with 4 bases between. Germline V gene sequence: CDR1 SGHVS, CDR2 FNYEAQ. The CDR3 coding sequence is TGTGCCAGCAGCTTAGCTTCTACCGGGGAGCTGTTTTTT. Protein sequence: CASSLASTGELFF.

The DNA of the CDR3 is TGTGCCAGCAGCCTGGACAGGGTCTATGGCTACACCTTC. Protein product: CASSLDRVYGYTF. The chain employs TRBV5-6 and TRBJ1-2; TRBD1 aligns across 8 bases. J gave up 4 bases and V 4 bases, and 3 bases lay outside the gene matches. This CDR3 has 13 residues. CDR1 is SGHDT and CDR2 is YYEEEE in the germline V gene.

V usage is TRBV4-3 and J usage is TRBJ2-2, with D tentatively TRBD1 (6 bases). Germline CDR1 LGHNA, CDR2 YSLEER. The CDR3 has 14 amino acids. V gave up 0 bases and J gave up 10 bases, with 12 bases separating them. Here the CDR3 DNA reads TGCGCCAGCAGCCAAGATCTGCCAGGGGTGGAGCTGTTTTTT. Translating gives CASSQDLPGVELFF.

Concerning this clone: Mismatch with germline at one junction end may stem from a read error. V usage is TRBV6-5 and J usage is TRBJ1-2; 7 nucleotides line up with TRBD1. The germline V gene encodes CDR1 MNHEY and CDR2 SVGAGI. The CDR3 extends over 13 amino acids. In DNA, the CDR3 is TGTGCCAGCAGCTCTTCCCTCGGGACAGCATTTTTTTTC. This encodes CASSSSLGTAFFF.

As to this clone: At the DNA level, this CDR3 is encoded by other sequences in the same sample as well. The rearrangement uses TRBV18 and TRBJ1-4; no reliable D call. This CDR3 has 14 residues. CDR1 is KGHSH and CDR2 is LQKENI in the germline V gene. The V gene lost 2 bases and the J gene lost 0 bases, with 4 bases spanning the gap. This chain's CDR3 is CASSPGATNEKLFF. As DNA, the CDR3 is TGTGCCAGCTCACCAGGAGCAACTAATGAAAAACTGTTTTTT.

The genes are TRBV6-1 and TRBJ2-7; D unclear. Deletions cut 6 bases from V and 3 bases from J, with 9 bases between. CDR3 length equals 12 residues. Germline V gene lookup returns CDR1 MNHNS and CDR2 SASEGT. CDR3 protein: CASSQQYYEQYF. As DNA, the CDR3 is TGTGCCAGCAGCCAACAGTACTACGAGCAGTACTTC.

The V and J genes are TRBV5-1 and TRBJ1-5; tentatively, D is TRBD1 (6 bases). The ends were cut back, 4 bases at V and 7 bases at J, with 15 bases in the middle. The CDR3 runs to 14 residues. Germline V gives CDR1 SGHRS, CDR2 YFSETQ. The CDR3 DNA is TGCGCCAGCAGCCCCGGGGGGGGCCAACAGCCCCAGCATTTT. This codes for CASSPGGGQQPQHF.

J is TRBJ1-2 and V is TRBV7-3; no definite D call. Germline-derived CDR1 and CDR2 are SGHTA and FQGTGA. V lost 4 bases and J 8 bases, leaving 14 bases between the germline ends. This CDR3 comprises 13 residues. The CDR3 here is CASSSGGGYGYTF. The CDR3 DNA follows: TGTGCCAGCAGCTCTGGAGGAGGGTACGGCTACACCTTC.

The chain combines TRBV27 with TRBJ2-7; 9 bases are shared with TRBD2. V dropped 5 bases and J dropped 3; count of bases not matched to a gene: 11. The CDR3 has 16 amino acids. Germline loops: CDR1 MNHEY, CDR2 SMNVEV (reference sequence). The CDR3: CASSGSGSRRDYEQYF. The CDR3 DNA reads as TGTGCCAGCAGTGGTAGCGGGAGCCGAAGGGACTACGAGCAGTACTTC.

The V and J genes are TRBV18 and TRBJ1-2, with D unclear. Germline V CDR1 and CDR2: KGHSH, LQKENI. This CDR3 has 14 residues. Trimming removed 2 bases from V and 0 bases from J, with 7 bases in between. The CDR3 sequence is CASSPEATNYGYTF. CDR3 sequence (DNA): TGTGCCAGCTCACCAGAGGCAACTAACTATGGCTACACCTTC. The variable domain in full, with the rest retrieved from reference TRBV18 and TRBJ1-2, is NAGVMQNPRHLVRRRGQEARLRCSPMKGHSHVYWYRQLPEEGLKFMVYLQKENIIDESGMPKERFSAEFPKEGPSILRIQQVVRGDSAAYFCASSPEATNYGYTFGSGTRLTVV.

This CDR3 is CASRTGNTDTQYF. The CDR3 DNA reads as TGTGCCAGTAGGACAGGGAACACAGATACGCAGTATTTT. J is TRBJ2-3 and V is TRBV27; 8 bases agree with TRBD1. The ends lost 9 bases at V and 2 bases at J; junction bases unmatched: 4. The V gene's germline CDR1 is MNHEY and CDR2 SMNVEV (reference sequence). CDR3 length: 13 amino acids.

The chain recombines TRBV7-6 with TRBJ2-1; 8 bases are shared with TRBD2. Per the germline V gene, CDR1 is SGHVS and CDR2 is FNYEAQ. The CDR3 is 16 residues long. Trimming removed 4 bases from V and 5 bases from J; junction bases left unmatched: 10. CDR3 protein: CASSSVGGRKDNEQFF. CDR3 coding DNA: TGTGCCAGCAGCTCCGTGGGCGGGAGGAAAGACAATGAGCAGTTCTTC.

The CDR3 DNA is TGTGCCAGCAGCCGGGACAGGGGTAATGGCTACACCTTC. The encoded protein is CASSRDRGNGYTF. This sequence joins TRBV11-2 and TRBJ1-2, with 10 bases identical to TRBD1. CDR1 SGHAT and CDR2 FQNNGV come from the germline V gene. Germline trimming cut 5 bases from V and 6 bases from J; bases unmatched to any gene: 3. This CDR3 is 13 amino acids long.

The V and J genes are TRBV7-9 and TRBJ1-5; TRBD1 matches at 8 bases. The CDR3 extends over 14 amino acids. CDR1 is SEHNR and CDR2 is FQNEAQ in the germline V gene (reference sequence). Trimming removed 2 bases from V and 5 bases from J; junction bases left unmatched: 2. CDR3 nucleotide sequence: TGTGCCAGCAGCTTATCGACAGGGGATCAGCCCCAGCATTTT. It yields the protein CASSLSTGDQPQHF.

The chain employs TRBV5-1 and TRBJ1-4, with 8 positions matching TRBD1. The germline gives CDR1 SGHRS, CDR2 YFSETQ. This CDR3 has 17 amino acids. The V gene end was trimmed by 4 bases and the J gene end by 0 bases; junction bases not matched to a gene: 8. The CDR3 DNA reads TGCGCCAGCAGCAAGGCCGGGACAGGTTCAACTAATGAAAAACTGTTTTTT. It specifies CASSKAGTGSTNEKLFF.

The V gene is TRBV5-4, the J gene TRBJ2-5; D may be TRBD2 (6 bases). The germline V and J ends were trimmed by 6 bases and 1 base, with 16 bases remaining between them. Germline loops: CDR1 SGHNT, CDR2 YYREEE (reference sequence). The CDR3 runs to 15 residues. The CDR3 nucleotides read TGTGCCAGCACACTAGGGGCGGGATTCCAAGAGACCCAGTACTTC. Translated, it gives CASTLGAGFQETQYF.